The rows below give T cell receptor beta chains drawn from one sample of a study of OX40 agonist ivuxolimab in advanced cancers. The assay was immunoSEQ multiplex PCR, and TCRdb's table has in-frame clones only and misses some. The sample includes 20,000 to 25,000 clones, 88% of them seen just once. The starting material was CD4+ or CD8+ T cells sorted from blood, obtained in a trial of the OX40 agonist ivuxolimab. These receptor sequences come from an adult with an advanced solid tumor such as melanoma, head and neck, liver or kidney cancer. The CDR3 runs from the conserved cysteine through the conserved F or W. Each record gives: CDR3 DNA, CDR3 protein, J gene, clone size, D gene, V gene. The D gene is left open where the match is weak. Size is stated for part of the rows, as once, few or many counts, or as a class when the clone is expanded.

CDR3 DNA: TGTGCCAGCAGCGTAGGACTAGAAGAGTACGAGCAGTACTTC
CDR3 protein: CASSVGLEEYEQYF
J gene: TRBJ2-7
clone size: -
D gene: -
V gene: TRBV9

CDR3 DNA: TGCGTCAGCAGTGAGTCTGTAGGCCGCACCTACGAGCAGTACTTC
CDR3 protein: CVSSESVGRTYEQYF
J gene: TRBJ2-7
clone size: -
D gene: -
V gene: TRBV10-2

CDR3 DNA: TGTGCCAGCAGCTTGGTAGGAGGGGCCTACGCTTTCTTT
CDR3 protein: CASSLVGGAYAFF
J gene: TRBJ1-1
clone size: -
D gene: -
V gene: TRBV5-5

CDR3 DNA: TGTGCCAGCAGCCTGGGGACAGGGGTCCAGGAGCAGTACTTC
CDR3 protein: CASSLGTGVQEQYF
J gene: TRBJ2-7
clone size: -
D gene: TRBD1
V gene: TRBV5-6

CDR3 DNA: TGTGCCAGCAGCCCCCCTTTGGGGTTATCGGCTTTCTTT
CDR3 protein: CASSPPLGLSAFF
J gene: TRBJ1-1
clone size: -
D gene: -
V gene: TRBV7-9

CDR3 DNA: TGTGCCAGCAGCCTCACGGGGACTGGGGCCAACGTCCTGACTTTC
CDR3 protein: CASSLTGTGANVLTF
J gene: TRBJ2-6
clone size: -
D gene: -
V gene: TRBV14

CDR3 DNA: TGTGCCAGCATCCCCCGTTGGGGCCGCTCCAACATTCAGTACTTC
CDR3 protein: CASIPRWGRSNIQYF
J gene: TRBJ2-4
clone size: once
D gene: -
V gene: TRBV28

CDR3 DNA: TGTGCCAGTAGTATCCTTTCACATTTAGACAGGTTGGGTAACAATGAGCAGTTCTTC
CDR3 protein: CASSILSHLDRLGNNEQFF
J gene: TRBJ2-1
clone size: -
D gene: -
V gene: TRBV19

CDR3 DNA: TGTGCCAGCAGCTTAGCGGAGCGAGTCGTGGACACCATATATTTT
CDR3 protein: CASSLAERVVDTIYF
J gene: TRBJ1-3
clone size: -
D gene: -
V gene: TRBV7-8

CDR3 DNA: TGTGCCAGCAGTTTAGGGCCCCCTACAGGGGCCCCCGGGGAGCTGTTTTTT
CDR3 protein: CASSLGPPTGAPGELFF
J gene: TRBJ2-2
clone size: -
D gene: TRBD1
V gene: TRBV27

CDR3 DNA: TGTGCCAGCAGCATTGGGACAGGGGATTTGGGTGGCTACACCTTC
CDR3 protein: CASSIGTGDLGGYTF
J gene: TRBJ1-2
clone size: -
D gene: TRBD1
V gene: TRBV9

CDR3 DNA: TGCGCCAGCAGCTTGGCGGGGGCAGATACGCAGTATTTT
CDR3 protein: CASSLAGADTQYF
J gene: TRBJ2-3
clone size: -
D gene: -
V gene: TRBV5-1

CDR3 DNA: TGTGCCAGTGGTGGGGGTTTCGTGCAGTTCTTC
CDR3 protein: CASGGGFVQFF
J gene: TRBJ2-1
clone size: -
D gene: -
V gene: TRBV19

CDR3 DNA: TGTGCCAGCAGTCCATTCCCCGGAGCCTACGAGCAGTACTTC
CDR3 protein: CASSPFPGAYEQYF
J gene: TRBJ2-7
clone size: medium-sized
D gene: -
V gene: TRBV2

CDR3 DNA: TGTGCCAGCAGTTACCTGTGGCAGATGAACACCGGGGAGCTGTTTTTT
CDR3 protein: CASSYLWQMNTGELFF
J gene: TRBJ2-2
clone size: -
D gene: -
V gene: TRBV6-6

CDR3 DNA: TGTGCCAGCATGCCGAGGGGTTTGGCCTACGAGCAGTACTTC
CDR3 protein: CASMPRGLAYEQYF
J gene: TRBJ2-7
clone size: -
D gene: -
V gene: TRBV7-9

CDR3 DNA: TGTGCCACCCCGTCGGGGGAGGGTCTTAATGAGCAGTTCTTC
CDR3 protein: CATPSGEGLNEQFF
J gene: TRBJ2-1
clone size: -
D gene: TRBD2
V gene: TRBV2

CDR3 DNA: TGTGCCAGCAGCCCTGCGAGCGGCCCTCGGGGGGAGCTGTTTTTT
CDR3 protein: CASSPASGPRGELFF
J gene: TRBJ2-2
clone size: -
D gene: -
V gene: TRBV9

CDR3 DNA: TGTGCCAGCAGCTTACCCGCCGGATACAATGAGCAGTTCTTC
CDR3 protein: CASSLPAGYNEQFF
J gene: TRBJ2-1
clone size: -
D gene: -
V gene: TRBV13

CDR3 DNA: TGTGCCAGCAGTGAGGGACAGGGGAGCTATGGCTACACCTTC
CDR3 protein: CASSEGQGSYGYTF
J gene: TRBJ1-2
clone size: -
D gene: TRBD1
V gene: TRBV6-4

CDR3 DNA: TGTGCCAGCAGCTTAGTAAGACAGGGCACAGATACGCAGTATTTT
CDR3 protein: CASSLVRQGTDTQYF
J gene: TRBJ2-3
clone size: once
D gene: -
V gene: TRBV7-9

CDR3 DNA: TGCGCCAGCAGCCAAGCCGGGACTCTTAAAAACATTCAGTACTTC
CDR3 protein: CASSQAGTLKNIQYF
J gene: TRBJ2-4
clone size: -
D gene: -
V gene: TRBV4-1

CDR3 DNA: TGTGCCAGCAGCTTAACGGTAGCGGGGAGCTCCTACAATGAGCAGTTCTTC
CDR3 protein: CASSLTVAGSSYNEQFF
J gene: TRBJ2-1
clone size: -
D gene: TRBD2
V gene: TRBV7-9

CDR3 DNA: TGTGCCATCAGTGATAGCTCCTACGAGCAGTACTTC
CDR3 protein: CAISDSSYEQYF
J gene: TRBJ2-7
clone size: -
D gene: -
V gene: TRBV10-3

CDR3 DNA: TGTGCCAGCACCATAGGAAGGGGGCTACGGTTCTTC
CDR3 protein: CASTIGRGLRFF
J gene: TRBJ2-1
clone size: -
D gene: TRBD1
V gene: TRBV5-6

CDR3 DNA: TGTGCCAGCAGAAAACAGGAATCTGGAAACACCATATATTTT
CDR3 protein: CASRKQESGNTIYF
J gene: TRBJ1-3
clone size: -
D gene: -
V gene: TRBV9

CDR3 DNA: TGTGCCAGCGGGGAGCCCCAGCATTTT
CDR3 protein: CASGEPQHF
J gene: TRBJ1-5
clone size: once
D gene: -
V gene: TRBV9

CDR3 DNA: TGTGCCAGCAGCTTACGACAGGGGGACACAGATACGCAGTATTTT
CDR3 protein: CASSLRQGDTDTQYF
J gene: TRBJ2-3
clone size: -
D gene: TRBD1
V gene: TRBV7-9

CDR3 DNA: TGTGCCAGCAGCCTAGGACTAGCGTCCAACACCGGGGAGCTGTTTTTT
CDR3 protein: CASSLGLASNTGELFF
J gene: TRBJ2-2
clone size: -
D gene: TRBD2
V gene: TRBV4-2

CDR3 DNA: TGTGCCAGCAGCTTGGCCGCAGGGGAGGGCAATCAGCCCCAGCATTTT
CDR3 protein: CASSLAAGEGNQPQHF
J gene: TRBJ1-5
clone size: -
D gene: -
V gene: TRBV5-8

CDR3 DNA: TGTGCCAGCACAGGGACAGGACCTTACGAGCAGTACTTC
CDR3 protein: CASTGTGPYEQYF
J gene: TRBJ2-7
clone size: few
D gene: TRBD1
V gene: TRBV7-9

CDR3 DNA: TGTGCCAGCAGTTCGGGACTAGCGGGAGATATCGGTGGGGAGCTGTTTTTT
CDR3 protein: CASSSGLAGDIGGELFF
J gene: TRBJ2-2
clone size: -
D gene: TRBD2
V gene: TRBV2

CDR3 DNA: TGCGCCAGCAGCTCGGGGACAGGGGGCTGGTCTTTCTTT
CDR3 protein: CASSSGTGGWSFF
J gene: TRBJ1-1
clone size: -
D gene: TRBD1
V gene: TRBV5-1

CDR3 DNA: TGTGCCAGCAGCTCGGGACACCCTCACTACGAGCAGTACTTC
CDR3 protein: CASSSGHPHYEQYF
J gene: TRBJ2-7
clone size: once
D gene: -
V gene: TRBV7-6

CDR3 DNA: TGTGCCAGCAGCTCTCCCGGCTCCCCTAATGAGGGCCAGCATTTT
CDR3 protein: CASSSPGSPNEGQHF
J gene: TRBJ1-5
clone size: -
D gene: -
V gene: TRBV7-8

CDR3 DNA: TGCGCCAGCAGCACCAGGGTCGAAGCTTTCTTT
CDR3 protein: CASSTRVEAFF
J gene: TRBJ1-1
clone size: -
D gene: -
V gene: TRBV4-1

CDR3 DNA: TGTGCCAGCAGTTACATGATAACAGATACGCAGTATTTT
CDR3 protein: CASSYMITDTQYF
J gene: TRBJ2-3
clone size: -
D gene: -
V gene: TRBV6-6

CDR3 DNA: TGTGCCATCAGTGAGTCTGCAGGAATCTACGAGCAGTACTTC
CDR3 protein: CAISESAGIYEQYF
J gene: TRBJ2-7
clone size: -
D gene: -
V gene: TRBV10-3

CDR3 DNA: -
CDR3 protein: CASSLVAGGAYSLFF
J gene: TRBJ2-1
clone size: once
D gene: -
V gene: TRBV5-4

CDR3 DNA: TGTGCCAGCAGCTTAGGACAGGAAAACACCGGGGAGCTGTTTTTT
CDR3 protein: CASSLGQENTGELFF
J gene: TRBJ2-2
clone size: -
D gene: -
V gene: TRBV7-9